The 17 T cell receptor beta chains below were found in one sample sequenced in a study of OX40 agonist ivuxolimab in advanced cancers. Some clones are missing from TCRdb's copy, which holds only in-frame ones; the method was immunoSEQ multiplex PCR. This sample has tens of thousands of clones; 84% occur once, and the top ten carry roughly 4.4%. Sequenced material: CD4+ or CD8+ T cells sorted from blood, taken in a trial of the OX40 agonist ivuxolimab. These receptors all come from an adult with an advanced solid tumor such as melanoma, head and neck, liver or kidney cancer.

The V and J genes are TRBV6-6 and TRBJ2-7; 8 nucleotides agree with TRBD1. Germline CDR1 reads MNHNY; CDR2 reads SVGAGI (reference sequence). The CDR3 is made up of 14 amino acids. The V segment lost 6 bases and the J segment 3 bases; nucleotides outside the gene matches: 7. Written as DNA, the CDR3 is TGTGCCAGCAGCGTCGACAGGGGTGTCTACGAGCAGTACTTC. Translation: CASSVDRGVYEQYF.

The CDR3 DNA is TGTGCCAGCAGGGGCGTCAACTATGGCTACACCTTC. Translated: CASRGVNYGYTF. The V and J genes are TRBV28 and TRBJ1-2; D not certain. CDR3 length equals 12 residues. Looked up from germline, CDR1 is MDHEN and CDR2 is SYDVKM. Between the trimmed V and J ends, which lost 6 bases and 2 bases, there was a span of 7 bases.

This chain links TRBV5-4 with TRBJ2-7, with unresolved D. This CDR3 region has 12 residues. Trimming removed 5 bases from V and 3 bases from J, with 9 bases in between. CDR1 and CDR2 (germline): SGHNT, YYREEE (reference sequence). CDR3 coding DNA: TGTGCCAGCAGTAGGCCGGACTACGAGCAGTACTTC. This sequence encodes CASSRPDYEQYF.

This chain links TRBV19 with TRBJ2-1; 7 nucleotides match TRBD1. With V trimmed by 3 bases and J by 5 bases, 7 bases remained unmatched. Germline V gene sequence: CDR1 LNHDA, CDR2 SQIVND (reference sequence). This CDR3 comprises 15 residues. The CDR3 region is CASSITGTAHNEQFF. In nucleotides, the CDR3 is TGTGCCAGTAGTATCACCGGGACAGCGCACAATGAGCAGTTCTTC.

The J gene is TRBJ1-4, the V gene TRBV7-9; D unclear. Trimming removed 1 base from V and 8 bases from J, with 8 bases in between. Germline CDR1 SEHNR, CDR2 FQNEAQ (reference sequence). The CDR3 has 13 residues. The chain's CDR3 is CASSLGQAEKLFF. The CDR3 region has the DNA TGTGCCAGCAGCTTAGGGCAGGCGGAAAAACTGTTTTTT.

This clone was picked up a small number of times. The chain uses TRBV7-3 and TRBJ1-4; no reliable D call. This CDR3 comprises 16 residues. Germline CDR1 SGHTA, CDR2 FQGTGA. Trimming took off 5 bases at V and 10 bases at J, with 23 bases between the two ends. The CDR3 loop reads CASSHPRPQFIAKLFF. The CDR3 DNA is TGTGCCAGCAGCCACCCACGCCCACAATTCATCGCAAAACTGTTTTTT.

This clone was counted once. The chain joins TRBV2 to TRBJ2-1, with a weak D call TRBD1 (6 bases). Per the germline V gene, CDR1 is SNHLY and CDR2 is FYNNEI. V shed 7 bases and J shed 6 bases, with 16 bases lying between them. The CDR3 has 14 amino acids. CDR3 sequence reads: CASKRTEGSNEQFF. The CDR3 DNA sequence: TGTGCCAGCAAGAGGACAGAGGGGTCCAATGAGCAGTTCTTC.

V and J are TRBV7-3 and TRBJ2-7; D unresolved. V shed 1 base and J shed 6 bases, with 13 bases lying between them. CDR3 length: 14 amino acids. Germline V gene data show CDR1 as SGHTA and CDR2 as FQGTGA. The CDR3 DNA follows: TGTGCCAGCAGCTTAAATTCCCTCCACTCCGAGCAGTACTTC. Its translation is CASSLNSLHSEQYF.

V gene TRBV27 combines with J gene TRBJ1-2; no firm D call. The CDR3 sequence is 11 residues long. V was shortened by 10 bases and J by 8 bases, with 14 bases between the two germline ends. From germline, CDR1 is MNHEY and CDR2 SMNVEV (reference sequence). CDR3 sequence: CATRWFGGYTF. As DNA, the CDR3 is TGTGCCACCCGTTGGTTTGGGGGCTACACCTTC.

The chain joins TRBV5-5 to TRBJ2-5; tentative D call: TRBD2 (6 bases). Trimming cost V 0 bases and J 5 bases, with 8 bases left between them. CDR1 is SGHKS and CDR2 is YYEKEE in the germline V gene (reference sequence). The CDR3 has 13 amino acids. The CDR3 reads CASSLVGGETQYF. CDR3 coding DNA: TGTGCCAGCAGCTTGGTAGGAGGGGAGACCCAGTACTTC.

The rearrangement links TRBV10-3 to TRBJ2-5; D is possibly TRBD2 (5 bases). V was shortened by 3 bases and J by 4 bases, with 6 bases between the two germline ends. CDR1 and CDR2 (germline): ENHRY, SYGVKD. This CDR3 is built from 12 residues. CDR3 sequence reads: CAISDEGETQYF. As DNA, the CDR3 is TGTGCCATCAGTGATGAGGGAGAGACCCAGTACTTC.

The rearrangement joins TRBV5-6 to TRBJ2-7, with TRBD1 matching 7 bases. V shed 1 base, J shed 0 bases, and the junction held 10 bases outside the gene matches. CDR1 is SGHDT and CDR2 is YYEEEE in the germline V gene. The CDR3 is 17 amino acids. CDR3: CASSLSFSGTASYEQYF. CDR3 in DNA: TGTGCCAGCAGCTTGTCTTTTTCCGGGACAGCCTCCTACGAGCAGTACTTC.

The chain joins TRBV6-5 to TRBJ1-1; weak D call: TRBD1 (6 bases). V was clipped by 10 bases and J by 7 bases, with 19 bases between them. CDR3 size: 13 residues. From germline, CDR1 is MNHEY and CDR2 SVGAGI. CDR3 nucleotide sequence: TGTGCCACCTCCAGGGACACGGGTTTTGAAGCTTTCTTT. The encoded protein is CATSRDTGFEAFF.

The chain couples TRBV9 to TRBJ1-2; 7 bases align to TRBD1. The CDR3 covers 14 residues. V was pared by 2 bases and J by 5 bases, with 6 bases of the junction left unmatched. Germline CDR1 SGDLS, CDR2 YYNGEE. CDR3 nucleotides: TGTGCCAGCAGCGTCGGCGGGACAGAGTATGGCTACACCTTC. It codes for CASSVGGTEYGYTF.

The rearrangement uses TRBV5-1 and TRBJ1-6; D is ambiguous. The CDR3 has 15 amino acids. V was shortened by 4 bases and J by 3 bases, with 11 bases between the two germline ends. Germline CDR1 is SGHRS and CDR2 is YFSETQ. CDR3 sequence: CASSPDRLYNSPLHF. CDR3 DNA: TGCGCCAGCAGCCCAGACCGACTCTATAATTCACCCCTCCACTTT.

In this sample, this clone turned up once. This chain connects TRBV19 to TRBJ1-1, with D perhaps matching TRBD1 (6 bases). V was pared by 5 bases and J by 0 bases, with 13 bases between. The CDR3 sequence is 15 residues long. The germline V gene has CDR1 LNHDA and CDR2 SQIVND (reference sequence). As DNA, the CDR3 is TGTGCCAGTAGTTCTCCGGGACACTTGAACACTGAAGCTTTCTTT. Encoded protein: CASSSPGHLNTEAFF.

V and J are TRBV18 and TRBJ1-3; D unresolved. CDR1 KGHSH and CDR2 LQKENI come from the germline V gene. This CDR3 is 15 amino acids long. V gave up 4 bases and J gave up 0 bases, with 10 bases separating them. CDR3 in DNA: TGTGCCAGCTCACGCCAGGATCGCTCTGGAAACACCATATATTTT. Protein product: CASSRQDRSGNTIYF.